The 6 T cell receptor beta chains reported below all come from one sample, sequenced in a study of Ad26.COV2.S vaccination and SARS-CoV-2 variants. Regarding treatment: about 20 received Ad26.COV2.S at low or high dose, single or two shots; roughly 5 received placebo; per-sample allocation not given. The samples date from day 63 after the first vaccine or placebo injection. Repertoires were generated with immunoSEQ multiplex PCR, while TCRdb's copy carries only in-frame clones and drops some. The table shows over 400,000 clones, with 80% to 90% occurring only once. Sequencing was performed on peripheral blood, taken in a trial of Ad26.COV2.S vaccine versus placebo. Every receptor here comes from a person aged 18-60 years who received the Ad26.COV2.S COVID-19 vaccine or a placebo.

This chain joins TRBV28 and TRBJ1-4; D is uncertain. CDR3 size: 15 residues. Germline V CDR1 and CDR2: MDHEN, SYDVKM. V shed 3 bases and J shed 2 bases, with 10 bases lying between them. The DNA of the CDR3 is TGTGCCAGCAGTTTGGTGGGCGCGACTAATGAAAAACTGTTTTTT. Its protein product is CASSLVGATNEKLFF.

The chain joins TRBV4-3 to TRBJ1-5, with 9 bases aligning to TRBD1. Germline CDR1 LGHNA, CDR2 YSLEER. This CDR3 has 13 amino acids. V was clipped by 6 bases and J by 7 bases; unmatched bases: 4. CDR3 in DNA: TGCGCCAGCAGTTACAGGGGGCAGCAGCCCCAGCATTTT. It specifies CASSYRGQQPQHF.

The CDR3: CASSLDRDNSGNTIYF. The CDR3, as DNA: TGTGCCAGCAGCTTGGACAGGGACAACTCTGGAAACACCATATATTTT. The gene calls are TRBV5-4 and TRBJ1-3; tentative D call: TRBD1 (6 bases). CDR1 is SGHNT and CDR2 is YYREEE in the germline V gene (reference sequence). This CDR3 is 16 amino acids long. V lost 0 bases and J 0 bases, leaving 10 bases between the germline ends.

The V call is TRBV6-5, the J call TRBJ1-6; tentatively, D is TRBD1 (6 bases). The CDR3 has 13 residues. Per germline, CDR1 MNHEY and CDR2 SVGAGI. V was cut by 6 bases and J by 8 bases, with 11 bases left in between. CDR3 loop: CASRPQGDSPLHF. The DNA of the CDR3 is TGTGCCAGCAGACCACAGGGAGATTCACCCCTCCACTTT.

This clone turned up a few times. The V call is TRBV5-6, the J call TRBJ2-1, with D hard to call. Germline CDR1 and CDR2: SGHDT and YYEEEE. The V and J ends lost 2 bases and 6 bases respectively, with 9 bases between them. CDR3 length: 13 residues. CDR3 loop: CASSLGRINEQFF. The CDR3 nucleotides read TGTGCCAGCAGCTTAGGGCGGATCAATGAGCAGTTCTTC.

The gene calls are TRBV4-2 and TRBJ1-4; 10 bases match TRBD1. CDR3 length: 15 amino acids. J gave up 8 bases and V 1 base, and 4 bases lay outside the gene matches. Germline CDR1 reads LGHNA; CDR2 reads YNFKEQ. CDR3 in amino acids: CASSQGGQGGEKLFF. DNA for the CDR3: TGTGCCAGCAGCCAAGGAGGACAGGGGGGCGAAAAACTGTTTTTT.